These 26 T cell receptor beta chains share one sample of origin, sequenced in a study of cytomegalovirus exposure and HLA in healthy donors. This PCR relied on a set of 60 Vbeta primers and 13 Jbeta primers. Here immunoSEQ multiplex PCR was the method, and the copy in TCRdb shows in-frame clones only, minus some. Of around 200,000 clones in the sample, approximately 86% are singletons; the top ten hold around 0.34%. The sample consisted of PBMCs. These receptors all stem from a woman aged 25 to 39 in good health and CMV-seronegative.

The V gene is TRBV2, the J gene TRBJ2-6; 9 bases align to TRBD2. The germline CDR1 and CDR2 sequences are SNHLY and FYNNEI. There are 17 residues in the CDR3. V trimming: 3 bases; J trimming: 2 bases; junction bases outside the gene matches: 5. CDR3: CASSEARGGPGANVLTF. Here the CDR3 DNA reads TGTGCCAGCAGTGAGGCGCGGGGGGGACCTGGGGCCAACGTCCTGACTTTC.

V is TRBV25-1 and J is TRBJ2-1; 11 nucleotides agree with TRBD2. The germline CDR1 and CDR2 sequences are MGHDK and SYGVNS. The CDR3 covers 17 residues. J gave up 3 bases and V 3 bases, and 7 bases lay outside the gene matches. DNA of the CDR3: TGTGCCAGCAGTGATCATTTAGCGGGAGGGCTCTACAATGAGCAGTTCTTC. This gives the protein CASSDHLAGGLYNEQFF.

This chain joins TRBV5-1 and TRBJ2-1; TRBD2 agrees at 7 bases. The CDR3 runs to 18 residues. With V trimmed by 4 bases and J by 3 bases, 16 bases remained unmatched. Germline values: CDR1 SGHRS, CDR2 YFSETQ. CDR3 amino acids: CASSEYIDWAGDYNEQFF. CDR3 bases: TGCGCCAGCAGCGAATACATCGACTGGGCGGGGGACTACAATGAGCAGTTCTTC.

The chain combines TRBV5-6 with TRBJ1-4; no definite D call. Germline V gene lookup returns CDR1 SGHDT and CDR2 YYEEEE. V gave up 3 bases and J gave up 1 base, with 7 bases separating them. The CDR3 has 14 amino acids. Here the CDR3 reads CASSSPVTNEKLFF. The CDR3 DNA is TGTGCCAGCAGCTCTCCGGTAACTAATGAAAAACTGTTTTTT. Variable domain in full (rest from reference TRBV5-6 and TRBJ1-4): DAGVTQSPTHLIKTRGQQVTLRCSPKSGHDTVSWYQQALGQGPQFIFQYYEEEERQRGNFPDRFSGHQFPNYSSELNVNALLLGDSALYLCASSSPVTNEKLFFGSGTQLSVL.

The V and J genes are TRBV28 and TRBJ1-2; TRBD1 aligns across 7 bases. Germline V lookup: CDR1 MDHEN, CDR2 SYDVKM. With V trimmed by 5 bases and J by 5 bases, 8 bases remained unmatched. The CDR3 loop spans 14 amino acids. CDR3: CASSLWDSPYGYTF. The CDR3 region has the DNA TGTGCCAGCAGTCTTTGGGACAGTCCGTATGGCTACACCTTC.

This clone was detected only a few times. This chain links TRBV5-4 with TRBJ2-7, with 10 bases fitting TRBD2. Germline loops: CDR1 SGHNT, CDR2 YYREEE (reference sequence). This CDR3 is built from 15 residues. The V segment lost 4 bases and the J segment 0 bases; nucleotides outside the gene matches: 4. CDR3 DNA: TGTGCCAGCAGCCCTCGGACTAGCGGCTCCTACGAGCAGTACTTC. This sequence encodes CASSPRTSGSYEQYF.

V and J are TRBV19 and TRBJ1-1, with TRBD1 identical over 9 bases. CDR1 is LNHDA and CDR2 is SQIVND in the germline V gene (reference sequence). J gave up 3 bases and V 6 bases, and 5 bases lay outside the gene matches. The CDR3 has 14 amino acids. This CDR3 is CASRVQGAYTEAFF. In DNA form, the CDR3 reads TGTGCCAGTAGGGTACAGGGGGCTTACACTGAAGCTTTCTTT.

Points on this clone: The junction does not match germline at one end; this may be a read error. V and J are TRBV29-1 and TRBJ2-4, with 9 positions matching TRBD1. Germline V CDR1 and CDR2: SQVTM, ANQGSEA. The CDR3 totals 11 residues. DNA of the CDR3: TGCAGCGTTGGAAGGTTGGAGACAGGGGGCTTC. It codes for CSVGRLETGGF.

The CDR3 DNA reads as TGTGCCAGCAGCCTTTTAACTAGCGGCCTACAGCGAGATACGCAGTATTTT. It encodes CASSLLTSGLQRDTQYF. The genes are TRBV7-9 and TRBJ2-3; 8 bases align to TRBD2. Germline V gene data show CDR1 as SEHNR and CDR2 as FQNEAQ (reference sequence). V gave up 5 bases and J gave up 5 bases; unmatched junction bases: 15. The CDR3 is made up of 17 amino acids.

This clone was seen a few times. This chain connects TRBV5-1 to TRBJ2-5; 13 bases align to TRBD2. The CDR3 extends over 16 amino acids. Germline V gives CDR1 SGHRS, CDR2 YFSETQ. V was pared by 5 bases and J by 4 bases, with 8 bases of the junction left unmatched. CDR3 residues: CASSTTSGGALETQYF. CDR3 nucleotides: TGCGCCAGCAGTACCACTAGCGGGGGGGCCTTAGAGACCCAGTACTTC.

The chain joins TRBV9 to TRBJ2-5, with D possibly matching TRBD2 (7 bases). The V and J ends lost 0 bases and 4 bases respectively, with 16 bases between them. The CDR3 runs 16 residues. Germline V lookup: CDR1 SGDLS, CDR2 YYNGEE. The CDR3 region has the DNA TGTGCCAGCAGCGTAGTCGGGGGGCGGTCTTTAGAGACCCAGTACTTC. This gives the protein CASSVVGGRSLETQYF.

The chain employs TRBV14 and TRBJ1-6; D uncertain. Germline V gene data show CDR1 as SGHDN and CDR2 as FVKESK. The CDR3 is made up of 13 amino acids. V was clipped by 2 bases and J by 14 bases, with 13 bases between them. As DNA, the CDR3 is TGTGCCAGCAGCCAAAACACAGCAAACACCCTCCACTTT. Encoded protein: CASSQNTANTLHF.

The V call is TRBV7-3, the J call TRBJ2-1; 11 bases match TRBD2. Germline values: CDR1 SGHTA, CDR2 FQGTGA. Trimming cost V 5 bases and J 8 bases; bases outside gene matches: 8. CDR3 length equals 15 residues. CDR3 nucleotide sequence: TGTGCCAGCAGCGTCACTAGCGGGGGTAGCGATGAGCAGTTCTTC. Protein sequence: CASSVTSGGSDEQFF.

This clone was counted a few times. CDR3 loop: CASVGAGGLGNTIYF. DNA of the CDR3: TGTGCCAGCGTTGGGGCAGGGGGTCTTGGAAACACCATATATTTT. This sequence joins TRBV28 and TRBJ1-3, with TRBD1 matching over 7 bases. The V and J ends lost 8 bases and 3 bases, in that order; junction bases with no gene match: 10. This CDR3 has 15 residues. Germline V gene data show CDR1 as MDHEN and CDR2 as SYDVKM.

CDR3 protein: CASSVESGGRNEQFF. DNA of the CDR3: TGTGCCAGCAGCGTAGAGAGCGGGGGGAGGAATGAGCAGTTCTTC. This chain uses TRBV9 with TRBJ2-1; 9 positions agree with TRBD2. Germline assignment: CDR1 SGDLS and CDR2 YYNGEE. V was clipped by 0 bases and J by 7 bases; unmatched bases: 5. The CDR3 loop spans 15 amino acids.

J is TRBJ1-2 and V is TRBV7-8, with D maybe TRBD1 (6 bases). Trimming took 5 bases from V and 4 from J, leaving 14 bases between them. Germline V CDR1 and CDR2: SGHVS, FQNEAQ. CDR3 length: 14 residues. DNA of the CDR3: TGTGCCAGCAGCCCGACGGGACACATCTATGGCTACACCTTC. As protein: CASSPTGHIYGYTF.

The genes are TRBV21-1 and TRBJ2-1; TRBD2, the table's D call, lacks a check against the DNA. TRBV21-1 is a recognized pseudogene. The CDR3 has 10 amino acids. The CDR3 region is CASMGGGQFF. The CDR3 DNA reads TGTGCCAGCATGGGGGGGGGACAGTTCTTC.

This rearrangement joins TRBV5-1 to TRBJ2-7; 9 bases align to TRBD1. Germline V gene sequence: CDR1 SGHRS, CDR2 YFSETQ. The CDR3 has 14 residues. Unmatched junction bases numbered 2, after V lost 2 bases and J lost 2 bases. CDR3 sequence (DNA): TGCGCCAGCAGCTTAGGGACAGGGACCTACGAGCAGTACTTC. Its translation is CASSLGTGTYEQYF. Drawing the rest from reference TRBV5-1 and TRBJ2-7, the complete variable domain is KAGVTQTPRYLIKTRGQQVTLSCSPISGHRSVSWYQQTPGQGLQFLFEYFSETQRNKGNFPGRFSGRQFSNSRSEMNVSTLELGDSALYLCASSLGTGTYEQYFGPGTRLTVT.

V usage is TRBV19 and J usage is TRBJ2-1, with 12 nucleotides matching TRBD2. V dropped 4 bases and J dropped 4; count of bases not matched to a gene: 2. Germline CDR1 is LNHDA and CDR2 is SQIVND (reference sequence). The CDR3 contains 15 residues. CDR3 coding DNA: TGTGCCAGTAGTAGCCTAGCGGGGGGGTACAATGAGCAGTTCTTC. Translated, it gives CASSSLAGGYNEQFF.

The rearrangement joins TRBV6-6 to TRBJ1-1, with TRBD1 matching 9 bases. The CDR3 has 14 residues. The V and J ends lost 5 bases and 4 bases, in that order; junction bases with no gene match: 5. Germline loops: CDR1 MNHNY, CDR2 SVGAGI (reference sequence). CDR3 nucleotide sequence: TGTGCCAGCAGTCCGCGACAGGGGGTCACTGAAGCTTTCTTT. Residues: CASSPRQGVTEAFF.

This rearrangement joins TRBV5-6 to TRBJ2-5; TRBD2 is a possible D gene (5 bases). Deletions cut 3 bases from V and 4 bases from J, with 7 bases between. The CDR3 length is 12 residues. Germline V gives CDR1 SGHDT, CDR2 YYEEEE. In nucleotides, the CDR3 is TGTGCCAGCAGCTGGACTTCAGAGACCCAGTACTTC. Translation: CASSWTSETQYF.

V and J are TRBV7-9 and TRBJ1-2, with 7 bases fitting TRBD1. Germline lookup yields CDR1 SEHNR and CDR2 FQNEAQ (reference sequence). The CDR3 contains 14 residues. V shed 5 bases, J shed 6 bases, and the junction held 9 bases outside the gene matches. In DNA form, the CDR3 reads TGTGCCAGCAGCACCATGGACAGGATGGATGGCTACACCTTC. Residues: CASSTMDRMDGYTF.

Notes on this clone: One end of the junction does not line up with germline, which may come from a read error. The CDR3 protein is CASSGRLAGGRGSYNEQLF. As DNA, the CDR3 is TGCGCCAGCAGCGGACGACTAGCGGGGGGGCGGGGCTCCTACAATGAGCAGCTCTTC. This chain links TRBV4-1 with TRBJ2-1, with 14 bases fitting TRBD2. Germline V lookup: CDR1 MGHRA, CDR2 YSYEKL. The CDR3 totals 19 residues.

The gene calls are TRBV7-9 and TRBJ2-2; tentative D call: TRBD1 (6 bases). This CDR3 spans 15 amino acids. V lost 3 bases to trimming and J lost 1 base, with 9 bases between them. Germline CDR1 reads SEHNR; CDR2 reads FQNEAQ (reference sequence). The CDR3 region has the DNA TGTGCCAGCAGCTTCGTGACAGGGAACACCGGGGAGCTGTTTTTT. Amino acid sequence: CASSFVTGNTGELFF.

The rearrangement links TRBV7-2 to TRBJ2-3, with D perhaps TRBD1 (6 bases). The CDR3 length is 14 residues. CDR1 and CDR2 (germline): SGHTA, FQGNSA. V was shortened by 5 bases and J by 0 bases, with 9 bases between the two germline ends. In DNA, the CDR3 is TGTGCCAGCAGCCCAGGACAGAGCACAGATACGCAGTATTTT. Translating gives CASSPGQSTDTQYF.

This chain joins TRBV6-5 and TRBJ2-1; TRBD2 matches 7 bases. Germline lookup yields CDR1 MNHEY and CDR2 SVGAGI. This CDR3 region has 12 residues. The V and J ends lost 2 bases and 9 bases, in that order; junction bases with no gene match: 1. CDR3 in amino acids: CASSYSGTEQFF. The DNA of the CDR3 is TGTGCCAGCAGTTACAGCGGGACTGAGCAGTTCTTC.